Detailed here is one TCR beta chain. Its antigen remains unknown. V was pared by 2 bases and J by 1 base, with 2 bases of the junction left unmatched. Per germline, CDR1 SGDLS and CDR2 YYNGEE. The CDR3 is 15 residues long. Reverse transcribing all isolated RNA meant expressed TCRB transcripts were sequenced. The repertoire was sequenced with immunoSEQ multiplex PCR; TCRdb's copy has only in-frame clones and lacks some. In the table there are 20,000 to 30,000 clones, almost 50% of which are singletons. One heparinised draw of blood, averaging about 110 mL, came from each donor. Via the markers CD45RO/CCR7/CD25/CD127/CD95/CD27, stem cell-like memory, regulatory, central memory and naive CD4+ cells were sorted. This sample is drawn from a study of beta chain features in type 1 diabetes. Whole-study findings and limits: Type 1 diabetes patients had moderately but significantly shorter TCRB CDR3s in all four CD4+ subsets. It was among patients, rather than healthy donors, that naive, central memory and Treg TCRB repertoires appeared more similar. Shorter templates may be favored by PCR, equally so in patients and controls.

Sequences were obtained from stem cell memory CD4+ T cells from blood. The source of this sequence is a man aged 25 to 40 with type 1 diabetes. The chain recombines TRBV9 with TRBJ2-3, with TRBD2 matching over 9 bases. The CDR3 spells CASSVRLAGTDTQYF. In nucleotides, the CDR3 is TGTGCCAGCAGCGTCCGACTAGCGGGCACAGATACGCAGTATTTT.